Sequencing of this T cell receptor beta chain was carried out in a study of control samples from healthy donors and cancer patients. Here immunoSEQ multiplex PCR was the method, and the copy in TCRdb shows in-frame clones only, minus some. This sample has 48,000 or so clones, with nearly 95% found just once. CDR3 size: 18 residues. J lost 1 base, V lost 0 bases, and 9 bases had no gene match. The germline gives CDR1 LNHDA, CDR2 SQIVND (reference sequence). Source material: PBMCs. The gene calls are TRBV19 and TRBJ1-5, with 7 positions matching TRBD1. The TCR comes from a woman between 45 and 60 years old with head and neck cancer. CDR3 loop: CASSIDPTGWGSNQPQHF. In DNA, the CDR3 is TGTGCCAGTAGTATAGATCCGACAGGGTGGGGGAGCAATCAGCCCCAGCATTTT.